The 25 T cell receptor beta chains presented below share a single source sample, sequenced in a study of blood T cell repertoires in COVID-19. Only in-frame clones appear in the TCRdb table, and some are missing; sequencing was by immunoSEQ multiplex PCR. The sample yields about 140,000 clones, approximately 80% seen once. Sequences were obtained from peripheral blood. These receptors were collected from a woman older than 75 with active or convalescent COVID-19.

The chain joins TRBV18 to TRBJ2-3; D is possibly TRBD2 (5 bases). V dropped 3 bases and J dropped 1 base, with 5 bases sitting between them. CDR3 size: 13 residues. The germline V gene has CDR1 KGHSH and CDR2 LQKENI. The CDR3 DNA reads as TGTGCCAGCTCACCGGGAGGCACAGATACGCAGTATTTT. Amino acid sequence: CASSPGGTDTQYF.

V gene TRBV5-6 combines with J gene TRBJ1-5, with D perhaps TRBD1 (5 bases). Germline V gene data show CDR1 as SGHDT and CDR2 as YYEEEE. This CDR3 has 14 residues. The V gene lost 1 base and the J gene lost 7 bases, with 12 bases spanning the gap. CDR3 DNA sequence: TGTGCCAGCAGCTTGATGCAGGGTGAACAGCCCCAGCATTTT. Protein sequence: CASSLMQGEQPQHF.

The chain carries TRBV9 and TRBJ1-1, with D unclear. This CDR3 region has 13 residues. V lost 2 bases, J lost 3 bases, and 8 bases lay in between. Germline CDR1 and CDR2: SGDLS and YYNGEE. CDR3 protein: CASSVKSDTEAFF. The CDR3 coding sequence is TGTGCCAGCAGCGTGAAGTCGGACACTGAAGCTTTCTTT.

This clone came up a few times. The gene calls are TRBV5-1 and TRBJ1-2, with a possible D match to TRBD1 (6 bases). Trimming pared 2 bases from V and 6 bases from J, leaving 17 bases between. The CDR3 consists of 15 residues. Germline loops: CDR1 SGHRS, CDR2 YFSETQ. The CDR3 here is CASSLTGMNLDGYTF. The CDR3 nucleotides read TGCGCCAGCAGCTTAACAGGGATGAATTTGGATGGCTACACCTTC.

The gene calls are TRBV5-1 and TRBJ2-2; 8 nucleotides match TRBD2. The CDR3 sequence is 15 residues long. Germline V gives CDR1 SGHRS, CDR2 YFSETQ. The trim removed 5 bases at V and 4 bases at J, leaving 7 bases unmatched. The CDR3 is CASSPGTRGTGELFF. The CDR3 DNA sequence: TGCGCCAGCAGTCCCGGGACTAGAGGCACCGGGGAGCTGTTTTTT.

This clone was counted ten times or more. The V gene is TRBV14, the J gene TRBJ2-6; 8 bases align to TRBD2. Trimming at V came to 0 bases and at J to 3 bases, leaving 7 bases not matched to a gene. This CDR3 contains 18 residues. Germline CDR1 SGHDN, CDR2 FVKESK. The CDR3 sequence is CASSQEKRGLVGANVLTF. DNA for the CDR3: TGTGCCAGCAGCCAAGAGAAGCGGGGGCTCGTTGGGGCCAACGTCCTGACTTTC.

The CDR3 DNA sequence: TGTGCCAGCAACAAAGATGGGGGGTCCAACACTGAAGCTTTCTTT. This gives the protein CASNKDGGSNTEAFF. The V and J genes are TRBV9 and TRBJ1-1; TRBD1 might be the D (5 bases). From germline, CDR1 is SGDLS and CDR2 YYNGEE. Between the trimmed V and J ends, which lost 6 bases and 2 bases, there was a span of 17 bases. This CDR3 has 15 residues.

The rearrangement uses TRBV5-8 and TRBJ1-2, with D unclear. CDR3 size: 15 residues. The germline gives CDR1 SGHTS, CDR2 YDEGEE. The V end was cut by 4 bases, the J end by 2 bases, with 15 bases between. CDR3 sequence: CASSRMELANYGYTF. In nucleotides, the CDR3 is TGTGCCAGCAGCAGGATGGAGCTTGCCAACTATGGCTACACCTTC.

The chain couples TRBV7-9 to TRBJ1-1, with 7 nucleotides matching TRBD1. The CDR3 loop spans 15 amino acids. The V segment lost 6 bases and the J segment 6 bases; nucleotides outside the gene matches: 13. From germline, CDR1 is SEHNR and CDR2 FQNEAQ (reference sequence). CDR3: CASRTLTGIGAEAFF. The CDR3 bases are TGTGCCAGCAGGACCCTGACAGGGATTGGCGCTGAAGCTTTCTTT. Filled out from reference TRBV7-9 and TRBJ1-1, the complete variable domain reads DTGVSQNPRHKITKRGQNVTFRCDPISEHNRLYWYRQTLGQGPEFLTYFQNEAQLEKSRLLSDRFSAERPKGSFSTLEIQRTEQGDSAMYLCASRTLTGIGAEAFFGQGTRLTVV.

The CDR3 nucleotides read TGTGCCAGCTCACCACAAGTTGAGACAGGGGGCGGGCAGCCCCAGCATTTT. Translating gives CASSPQVETGGGQPQHF. V usage is TRBV18 and J usage is TRBJ1-5, with TRBD1 identical over 10 bases. There are 17 residues in the CDR3. The V gene's germline CDR1 is KGHSH and CDR2 LQKENI. The V gene end was trimmed by 1 base and the J gene end by 7 bases; junction bases not matched to a gene: 10.

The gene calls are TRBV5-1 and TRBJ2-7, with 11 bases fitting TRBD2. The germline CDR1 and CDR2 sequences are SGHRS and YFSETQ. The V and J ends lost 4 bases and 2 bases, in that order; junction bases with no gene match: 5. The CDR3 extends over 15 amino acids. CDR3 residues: CASSPVAGGTYEQYF. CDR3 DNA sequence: TGCGCCAGCAGCCCAGTAGCGGGGGGGACCTACGAGCAGTACTTC.

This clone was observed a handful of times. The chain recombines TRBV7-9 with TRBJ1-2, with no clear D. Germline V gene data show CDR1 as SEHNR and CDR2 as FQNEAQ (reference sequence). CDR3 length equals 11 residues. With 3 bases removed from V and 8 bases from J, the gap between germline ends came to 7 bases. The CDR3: CASSFLGGYTF. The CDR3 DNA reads TGTGCCAGCAGCTTTCTCGGGGGCTACACCTTC.

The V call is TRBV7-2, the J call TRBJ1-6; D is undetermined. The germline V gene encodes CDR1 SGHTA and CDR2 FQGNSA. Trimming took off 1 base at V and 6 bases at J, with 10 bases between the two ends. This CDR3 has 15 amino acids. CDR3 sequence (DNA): TGTGCCAGCAGCTTAGAGTCCCTAAGTAATTCACCCCTCCACTTT. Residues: CASSLESLSNSPLHF. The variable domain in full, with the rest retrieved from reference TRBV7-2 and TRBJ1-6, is GAGVSQSPSNKVTEKGKDVELRCDPISGHTALYWYRQSLGQGLEFLIYFQGNSAPDKSGLPSDRFSAERTGGSVSTLTIQRTQQEDSAVYLCASSLESLSNSPLHFGNGTRLTVT.

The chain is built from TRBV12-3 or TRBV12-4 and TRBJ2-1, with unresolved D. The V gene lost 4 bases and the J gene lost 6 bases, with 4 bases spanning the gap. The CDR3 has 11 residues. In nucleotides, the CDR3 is TGTGCCAGCAGTTCCCTCAATGAGCAGTTCTTC. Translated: CASSSLNEQFF.

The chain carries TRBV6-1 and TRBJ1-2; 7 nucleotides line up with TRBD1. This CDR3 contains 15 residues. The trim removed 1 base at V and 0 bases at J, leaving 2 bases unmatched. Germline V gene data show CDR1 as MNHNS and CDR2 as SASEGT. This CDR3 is CASSEDRGSNYGYTF. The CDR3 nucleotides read TGTGCCAGCAGTGAAGACAGGGGTTCTAACTATGGCTACACCTTC.

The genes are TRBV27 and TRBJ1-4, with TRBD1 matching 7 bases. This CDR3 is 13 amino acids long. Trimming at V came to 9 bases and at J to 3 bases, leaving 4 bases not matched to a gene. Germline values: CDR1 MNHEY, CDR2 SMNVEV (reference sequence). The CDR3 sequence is CARLTGPNEKLFF. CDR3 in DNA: TGTGCCAGGCTGACAGGGCCTAATGAAAAACTGTTTTTT.

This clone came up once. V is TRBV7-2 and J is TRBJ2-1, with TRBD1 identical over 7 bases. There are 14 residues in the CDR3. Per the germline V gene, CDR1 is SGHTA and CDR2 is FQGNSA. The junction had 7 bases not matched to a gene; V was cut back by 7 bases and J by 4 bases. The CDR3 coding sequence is TGTGCCAGCAACCCGGGGACAGAGTACAATGAGCAGTTCTTC. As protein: CASNPGTEYNEQFF.

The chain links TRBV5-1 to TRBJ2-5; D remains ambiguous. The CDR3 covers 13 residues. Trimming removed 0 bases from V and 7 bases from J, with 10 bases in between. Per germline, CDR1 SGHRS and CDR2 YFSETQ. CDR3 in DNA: TGCGCCAGCAGCTTGGACATTTCGGGGACCCAGTACTTC. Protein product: CASSLDISGTQYF.

The CDR3 protein is CASSRDRGGNQPQHF. Here the CDR3 DNA reads TGTGCCAGCAGCCGGGACAGGGGCGGCAATCAGCCCCAGCATTTT. The chain employs TRBV7-8 and TRBJ1-5; 10 bases match TRBD1. This CDR3 comprises 15 residues. V gave up 5 bases and J gave up 2 bases; unmatched junction bases: 3. Germline CDR1 and CDR2: SGHVS and FQNEAQ.

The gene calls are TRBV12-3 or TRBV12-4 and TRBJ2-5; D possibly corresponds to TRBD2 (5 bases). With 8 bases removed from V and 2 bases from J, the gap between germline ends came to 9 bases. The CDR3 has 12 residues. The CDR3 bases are TGTGCCAGCGGGGAGCTTCAAGAGACCCAGTACTTC. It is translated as CASGELQETQYF.

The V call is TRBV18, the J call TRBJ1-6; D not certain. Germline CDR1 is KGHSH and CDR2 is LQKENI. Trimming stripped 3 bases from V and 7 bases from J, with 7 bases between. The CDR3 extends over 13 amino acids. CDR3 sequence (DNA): TGTGCCAGCTCACCGGGCCTAAATTCACCCCTCCACTTT. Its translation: CASSPGLNSPLHF.

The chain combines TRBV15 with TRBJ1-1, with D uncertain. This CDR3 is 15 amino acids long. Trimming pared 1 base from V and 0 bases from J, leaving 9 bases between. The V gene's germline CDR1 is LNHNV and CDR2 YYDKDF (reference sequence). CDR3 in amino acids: CATSRAGRLNTEAFF. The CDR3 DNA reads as TGTGCCACCAGCAGAGCTGGCAGGCTGAACACTGAAGCTTTCTTT.

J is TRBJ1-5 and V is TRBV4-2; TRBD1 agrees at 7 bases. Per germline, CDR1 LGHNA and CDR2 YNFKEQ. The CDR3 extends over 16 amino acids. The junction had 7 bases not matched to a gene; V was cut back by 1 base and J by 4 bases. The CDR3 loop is CASSQVEDRLNQPQHF. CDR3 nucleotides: TGTGCCAGCAGCCAAGTTGAGGACAGGCTAAATCAGCCCCAGCATTTT.

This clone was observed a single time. The CDR3 protein is CASSLAGGGRETQYF. The DNA of the CDR3 is TGTGCCAGCAGCTTGGCCGGAGGGGGCCGAGAGACCCAGTACTTC. The V call is TRBV5-5, the J call TRBJ2-5; the D gene is possibly TRBD1 (7 bases). Germline lookup yields CDR1 SGHKS and CDR2 YYEKEE (reference sequence). V was cut by 0 bases and J by 4 bases, with 13 bases left in between. CDR3 length equals 15 residues.

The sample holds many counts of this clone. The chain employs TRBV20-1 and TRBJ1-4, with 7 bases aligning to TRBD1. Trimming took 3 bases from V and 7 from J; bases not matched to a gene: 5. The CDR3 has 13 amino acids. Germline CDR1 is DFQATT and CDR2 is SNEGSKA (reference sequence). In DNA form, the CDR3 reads TGCAGTGCTAGTACGAGGGGGCGTGAAAAACTGTTTTTT. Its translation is CSASTRGREKLFF.